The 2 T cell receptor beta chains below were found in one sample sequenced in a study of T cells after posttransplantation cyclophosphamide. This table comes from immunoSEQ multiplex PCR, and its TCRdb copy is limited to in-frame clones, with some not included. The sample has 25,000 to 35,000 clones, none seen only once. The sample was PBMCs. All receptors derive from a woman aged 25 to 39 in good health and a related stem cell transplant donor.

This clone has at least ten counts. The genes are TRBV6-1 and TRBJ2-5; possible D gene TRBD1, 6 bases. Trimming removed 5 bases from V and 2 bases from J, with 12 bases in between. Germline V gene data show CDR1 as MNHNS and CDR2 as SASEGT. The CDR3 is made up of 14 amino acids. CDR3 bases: TGTGCCAGCAGTCTATGGGACAAACAAGAGACCCAGTACTTC. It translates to CASSLWDKQETQYF.

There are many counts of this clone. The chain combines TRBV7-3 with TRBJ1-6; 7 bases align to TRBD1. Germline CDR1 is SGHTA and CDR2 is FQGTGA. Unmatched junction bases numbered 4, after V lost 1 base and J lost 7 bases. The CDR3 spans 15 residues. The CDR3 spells CASSLSGTENSPLHF. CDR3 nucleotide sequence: TGTGCCAGCAGCTTAAGTGGGACAGAAAATTCACCCCTCCACTTT.